The 14 T cell receptor beta chains below come from one sample, sequenced in a study of OX40 agonist ivuxolimab in advanced cancers. TCRdb's table, derived via immunoSEQ multiplex PCR, lists solely in-frame clones and lacks some. The table has around 84,000 clones, just over 90% seen once. The starting material was CD4+ or CD8+ T cells sorted from blood, obtained in a trial of the OX40 agonist ivuxolimab. These receptors all come from an adult with an advanced solid tumor such as melanoma, head and neck, liver or kidney cancer.

The chain has TRBV30 and TRBJ2-3; 7 nucleotides line up with TRBD1. This CDR3 is 15 amino acids long. J was trimmed by 3 bases and V by 0 bases; bases with no gene match: 6. Germline V gene sequence: CDR1 GTSNPN, CDR2 SVGIG (reference sequence). The CDR3 loop is CAWSVIGGETDTQYF. The DNA for the CDR3 is TGTGCCTGGAGTGTAATAGGGGGCGAAACAGATACGCAGTATTTT. The variable domain in full, completed from reference TRBV30 and TRBJ2-3, reads SQTIHQWPATLVQPVGSPLSLECTVEGTSNPNLYWYRQAAGRGLQLLFYSVGIGQISSEVPQNLSASRPQDRQFILSSKKLLLSDSGFYLCAWSVIGGETDTQYFGPGTRLTVL.

J is TRBJ2-7 and V is TRBV11-2, with 10 bases matching TRBD1. With 5 bases clipped from V and 5 bases from J, the junction kept 9 bases outside the gene matches. In germline, CDR1 is SGHAT, CDR2 FQNNGV. This CDR3 is built from 15 residues. DNA for the CDR3: TGTGCCAGCAGCGCCCGGGGGACAGGGGACGACGAGCAGTACTTC. It translates to CASSARGTGDDEQYF. The entire variable domain, with the rest obtained from reference TRBV11-2 and TRBJ2-7, is as follows: EAGVAQSPRYKIIEKRQSVAFWCNPISGHATLYWYQQILGQGPKLLIQFQNNGVVDDSQLPKDRFSAERLKGVDSTLKIQPAKLEDSAVYLCASSARGTGDDEQYFGPGTRLTVT.

The V call is TRBV30, the J call TRBJ1-2; D ambiguous. Trimming took 4 bases from V and 7 from J, leaving 10 bases between them. From germline, CDR1 is GTSNPN and CDR2 SVGIG (reference sequence). The CDR3 length is 11 residues. CDR3 in amino acids: CAWNSWFGYTF. DNA of the CDR3: TGTGCCTGGAACTCTTGGTTTGGCTACACCTTC.

The chain uses TRBV5-4 and TRBJ1-2; no definite D call. Germline V gives CDR1 SGHNT, CDR2 YYREEE (reference sequence). The CDR3 length is 14 residues. V dropped 0 bases and J dropped 4 bases, with 10 bases sitting between them. CDR3 nucleotide sequence: TGTGCCAGCAGCTTGGAACAGCTCTCCTATGGCTACACCTTC. Amino acids: CASSLEQLSYGYTF.

The chain links TRBV6-1 to TRBJ1-2, with D tentatively TRBD1 (5 bases). The CDR3 totals 13 residues. CDR1 MNHNS and CDR2 SASEGT come from the germline V gene. Between the trimmed V and J ends, which lost 7 bases and 5 bases, there was a span of 14 bases. DNA of the CDR3: TGTGCCAGCACGAGGGGTCTCGAATATGGCTACACCTTC. Residues: CASTRGLEYGYTF.

The chain has TRBV5-1 and TRBJ2-7; a weak D match, TRBD1 (5 bases). From germline, CDR1 is SGHRS and CDR2 YFSETQ. This CDR3 contains 16 residues. The V and J ends lost 4 bases and 0 bases respectively, with 17 bases between them. The CDR3 loop is CASSRPDMFSSYEQYF. Written as DNA, the CDR3 is TGCGCCAGCAGCCGCCCGGACATGTTTAGCTCCTACGAGCAGTACTTC. The variable domain in full, with the rest retrieved from reference TRBV5-1 and TRBJ2-7, is KAGVTQTPRYLIKTRGQQVTLSCSPISGHRSVSWYQQTPGQGLQFLFEYFSETQRNKGNFPGRFSGRQFSNSRSEMNVSTLELGDSALYLCASSRPDMFSSYEQYFGPGTRLTVT.

The gene calls are TRBV2 and TRBJ2-5; 8 bases fit TRBD2. Germline CDR1 and CDR2: SNHLY and FYNNEI. After removal of 4 bases from V and 7 bases from J, the junction contained 14 bases not matched to a gene. This CDR3 is built from 16 residues. In nucleotides, the CDR3 is TGTGCCAGCAGTGTCCTGGGGCGGGGGGTCCCAGTGACCCAGTACTTC. It translates to CASSVLGRGVPVTQYF.

CDR3 sequence: CASSLQTQLSSGANVLTF. CDR3 sequence (DNA): TGCGCCAGCAGTCTACAGACCCAACTATCCTCTGGGGCCAACGTCCTGACTTTC. This chain joins TRBV4-3 and TRBJ2-6, with D hard to call. Per the germline V gene, CDR1 is LGHNA and CDR2 is YSLEER. The V end was cut by 6 bases, the J end by 0 bases, with 18 bases between. The CDR3 sequence is 18 residues long.

The chain employs TRBV5-3 and TRBJ2-7; possible D gene TRBD1, 5 bases. TRBV5-3 is noted as an ORF with a role that remains uncertain. Trimming shortened V by 2 bases and J by 6 bases, and 21 bases separated the two germline ends. The length of the CDR3 is 16 residues. This CDR3 is CARSLWYSWGYCEQYF. The CDR3 coding sequence is TGTGCCAGAAGCTTATGGTATTCGTGGGGCTACTGCGAGCAGTACTTC.

This clone was seen just once. The chain links TRBV11-3 to TRBJ2-2; D gene unclear. V lost 4 bases, J lost 7 bases, and 10 bases lay in between. Germline CDR1 reads SGHNT; CDR2 reads YENEEA. The length of the CDR3 is 13 residues. The CDR3 here is CASSSPEVGELFF. The CDR3 nucleotides are TGTGCCAGCAGCTCCCCAGAGGTCGGGGAGCTGTTTTTT.

CDR3 nucleotide sequence: TGTGCCAGCAGTTTAGGGAACACCGGGGAGCTGTTTTTT. Amino acid sequence: CASSLGNTGELFF. V gene TRBV27 combines with J gene TRBJ2-2; no firm D call. V was pared by 2 bases and J by 1 base, with 2 bases between. Germline lookup yields CDR1 MNHEY and CDR2 SMNVEV (reference sequence). The CDR3 has 13 residues.

The V and J genes are TRBV18 and TRBJ1-4; 9 nucleotides align to TRBD1. V lost 0 bases and J lost 5; bases outside the gene matches: 10. The CDR3 is made up of 18 amino acids. Germline assignment: CDR1 KGHSH and CDR2 LQKENI. The CDR3 DNA follows: TGTGCCAGCTCACCACCGATTGGTAACAGGGGGCCGAATGAAAAACTGTTTTTT. Amino acids: CASSPPIGNRGPNEKLFF.

DNA of the CDR3: TGTGCCAGCAACCCCGAGCACGGGGCGGGAGAGCAGTTCTTC. Residues: CASNPEHGAGEQFF. The chain combines TRBV5-4 with TRBJ2-1; possible D gene TRBD2, 6 bases. Trimming took 6 bases from V and 10 from J, leaving 20 bases between them. CDR3 size: 14 residues. The germline V gene encodes CDR1 SGHNT and CDR2 YYREEE (reference sequence).

V is TRBV18 and J is TRBJ2-5; 11 bases fit TRBD1. This CDR3 is 16 amino acids long. Germline CDR1 reads KGHSH; CDR2 reads LQKENI. V gave up 5 bases and J gave up 5 bases; unmatched junction bases: 10. This chain's CDR3 is CASSSGQGVSIETQYF. DNA for the CDR3: TGTGCCAGCTCATCGGGACAGGGGGTCTCGATCGAGACCCAGTACTTC.